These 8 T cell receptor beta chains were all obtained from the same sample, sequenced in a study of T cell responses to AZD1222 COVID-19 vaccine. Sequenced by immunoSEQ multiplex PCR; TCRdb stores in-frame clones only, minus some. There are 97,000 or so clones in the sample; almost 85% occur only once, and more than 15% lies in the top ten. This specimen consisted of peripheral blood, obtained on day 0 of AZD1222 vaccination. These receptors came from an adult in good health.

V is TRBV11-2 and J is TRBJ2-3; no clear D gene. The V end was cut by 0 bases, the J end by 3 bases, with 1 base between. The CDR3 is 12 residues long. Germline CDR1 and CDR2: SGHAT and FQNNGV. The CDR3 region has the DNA TGTGCCAGCAGCTTAGAAACAGATACGCAGTATTTT. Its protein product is CASSLETDTQYF.

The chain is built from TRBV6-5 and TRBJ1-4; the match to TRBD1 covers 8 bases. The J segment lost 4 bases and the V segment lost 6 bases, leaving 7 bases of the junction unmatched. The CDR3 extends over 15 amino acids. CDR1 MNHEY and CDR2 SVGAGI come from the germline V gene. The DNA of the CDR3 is TGTGCCAGCAGCCGCCAGGGGGCGCGTAATGAAAAACTGTTTTTT. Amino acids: CASSRQGARNEKLFF.

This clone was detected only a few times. CDR3 DNA: TGTGCCAGCAGCCAAGCGTGGCATCCTTGGCCTAGGGGGCAGTACTTC. Its protein is CASSQAWHPWPRGQYF. The chain uses TRBV3-1 (or the pseudogene TRBV3-2) and TRBJ2-7; D may be TRBD1 (5 bases). Per the germline V gene, CDR1 is LGHDT and CDR2 is YNNKEL (reference sequence). The CDR3 is 16 amino acids. Trimming shortened V by 1 base and J by 9 bases, and 22 bases separated the two germline ends.

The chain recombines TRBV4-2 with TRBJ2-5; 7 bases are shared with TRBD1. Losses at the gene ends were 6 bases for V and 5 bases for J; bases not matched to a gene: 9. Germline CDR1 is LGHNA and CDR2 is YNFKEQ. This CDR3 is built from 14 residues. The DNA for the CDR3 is TGTGCCAGCAGAGAGACACAGGGGAGTGAGACCCAGTACTTC. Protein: CASRETQGSETQYF.

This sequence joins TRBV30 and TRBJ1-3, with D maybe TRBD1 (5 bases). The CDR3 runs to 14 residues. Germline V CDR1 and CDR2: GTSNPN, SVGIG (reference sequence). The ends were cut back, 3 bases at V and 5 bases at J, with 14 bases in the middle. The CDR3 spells CAWSETGPRNTIYF. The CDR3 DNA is TGTGCCTGGAGCGAGACGGGGCCAAGAAACACCATATATTTT.

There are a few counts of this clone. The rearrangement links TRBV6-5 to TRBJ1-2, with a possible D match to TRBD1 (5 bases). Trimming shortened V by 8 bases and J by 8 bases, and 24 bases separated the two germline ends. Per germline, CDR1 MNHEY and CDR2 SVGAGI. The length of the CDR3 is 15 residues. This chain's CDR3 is CASLTPGTHDGGYTF. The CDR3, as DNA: TGTGCCAGCCTAACCCCCGGGACGCATGACGGGGGCTACACCTTC.

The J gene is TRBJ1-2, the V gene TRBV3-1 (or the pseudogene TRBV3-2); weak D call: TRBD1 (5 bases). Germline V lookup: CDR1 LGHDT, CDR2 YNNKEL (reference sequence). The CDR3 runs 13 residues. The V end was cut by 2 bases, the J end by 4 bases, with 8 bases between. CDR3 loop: CASSQIGVYGYTF. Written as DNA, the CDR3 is TGTGCCAGCAGCCAAATAGGGGTCTATGGCTACACCTTC.

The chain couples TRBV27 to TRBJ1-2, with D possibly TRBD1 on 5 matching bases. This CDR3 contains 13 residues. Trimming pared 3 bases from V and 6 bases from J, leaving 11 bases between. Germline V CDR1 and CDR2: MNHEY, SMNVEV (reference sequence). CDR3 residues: CASSFLQGHGYTF. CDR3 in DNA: TGTGCCAGCAGTTTTCTGCAGGGACATGGCTACACCTTC.